The rows below give T cell receptor beta chains drawn from one sample of a study of blood T cell repertoires in COVID-19. Sequenced by immunoSEQ multiplex PCR; TCRdb stores in-frame clones only, minus some. The sample holds under 200,000 clones, more than 70% seen once. Sequencing was done on a sample of PBMCs or T cells enriched from blood (not recorded which). The receptors shown here come from a woman between 45 and 60 years old in a cohort exposed to, infected with or recovered from COVID-19 (not recorded which). The CDR3 runs from the conserved cysteine through the conserved F or W. A D gene is named only where the DNA matches it firmly. Clone size is stated in some rows and not others, as once, few, many or a class when expanded.

j_call d_call v_call clone_size cdr3_aa cdr3_nt
TRBJ2-1 TRBD2 TRBV2 - CATRGEGYNEQFF TGTGCTACGCGGGGGGAGGGGTACAATGAGCAGTTCTTC
TRBJ2-5 TRBD2 TRBV19 - CASSSSGWGRETQYF TGTGCCAGTAGTTCTAGCGGTTGGGGACGGGAGACCCAGTACTTC
TRBJ1-5 TRBD1 TRBV6-6 - CASSYGQGDQPQHF TGTGCCAGCAGTTACGGACAGGGGGATCAGCCCCAGCATTTT
TRBJ2-7 TRBD2 TRBV5-4 - CANRGVAGAFDEQYF TGTGCCAACCGGGGGGTAGCGGGAGCCTTCGACGAGCAGTACTTC
TRBJ2-1 TRBD2 TRBV6-5 - CASRPSGGLYNEQFF TGTGCCAGCAGGCCTAGCGGGGGGTTATACAATGAGCAGTTCTTC
TRBJ2-7 - TRBV19 - CASSWGHRDGEQYF TGTGCCAGTAGTTGGGGACACAGGGACGGCGAGCAGTACTTC
TRBJ2-3 TRBD1 TRBV10-1 - CASSEEDRGGGLDTQYF TGCGCCAGCAGTGAGGAGGACAGGGGTGGTGGATTGGATACGCAGTATTTT
TRBJ2-1 - TRBV7-7 - CASSRLETVSYNEQFF TGTGCTAGCAGCCGCCTTGAAACGGTGAGCTACAATGAGCAGTTCTTC
TRBJ1-1 - TRBV29-1 - CSVERQLVTEAFF TGCAGCGTTGAGAGGCAGCTCGTCACTGAAGCTTTCTTT
TRBJ1-1 TRBD1 TRBV27 - CASSLVQGDTEAFF TGTGCCAGCAGTTTGGTGCAGGGGGACACTGAAGCTTTCTTT
TRBJ2-5 TRBD2 TRBV3-1/TRBV3-2 - CASSQGGLGYYF TGTGCCAGCAGCCAAGGGGGACTAGGATATTACTTC
TRBJ1-5 - TRBV28 - CASSLWVGGNNQPQHF TGTGCCAGCAGTTTATGGGTGGGAGGTAACAATCAGCCCCAGCATTTT
TRBJ1-1 TRBD1 TRBV7-8 - CASSQEGTALNTEAFF TGTGCCAGCAGCCAGGAGGGGACAGCCCTAAACACTGAAGCTTTCTTT
TRBJ1-5 - TRBV12-3/TRBV12-4 - CASRYGDQPQHF TGTGCCAGCAGGTACGGAGATCAGCCCCAGCATTTT
TRBJ2-6 - TRBV12-3/TRBV12-4 - CASLSAGANVLTF TGTGCCAGCCTTTCAGCGGGGGCCAACGTCCTGACTTTC
TRBJ2-2 - TRBV10-1 few CASSESTDSTGELFF TGCGCCAGCAGTGAGTCGACCGACAGCACCGGGGAGCTGTTTTTT
TRBJ2-5 - TRBV9 once CASSGSSGRGETQYF TGTGCCAGCAGCGGTAGTAGCGGCCGGGGCGAGACCCAGTACTTC
TRBJ2-1 - TRBV12-5 - CASGLQQGSYNEQFF TGTGCTAGTGGTTTGCAACAGGGCTCCTACAATGAGCAGTTCTTC
TRBJ1-5 - TRBV19 - CASSTGDGGNQPQHF TGTGCCAGTAGTACAGGGGACGGAGGCAATCAGCCCCAGCATTTT
TRBJ2-7 - TRBV6-4 - CASSDYLGIYEQYF TGTGCCAGCAGTGATTATCTAGGTATCTACGAGCAGTACTTC